This TCR beta chain was sequenced during a study of cytomegalovirus exposure and HLA in healthy donors. The CDR3 is made up of 15 amino acids. The trim removed 4 bases at V and 6 bases at J, leaving 6 bases unmatched. Germline CDR1 SGDLS, CDR2 YYNGEE. Some clones are missing from TCRdb's copy, which holds only in-frame ones; the method was immunoSEQ multiplex PCR. Among 150,000 to 200,000 clones, about 82% were seen once, and the ten largest hold over 1.3%. The chain combines TRBV9 with TRBJ2-3, with TRBD2 matching over 12 bases. Sequencing was done on a sample of PBMCs. The sequence was obtained from a woman aged 18-29 years in good health and CMV-seronegative. The CDR3 spells CASSFRLAGADTQYF. The CDR3 bases are TGTGCCAGCAGCTTCCGACTAGCGGGGGCCGATACGCAGTATTTT.